This T cell receptor beta chain was recorded in a study of beta chain features in type 1 diabetes. Study outcomes and limitations: Type 1 diabetes patients had moderately but significantly shorter TCRB CDR3s in all four CD4+ subsets. Cells with high TCR expression could be over-represented when cDNA is sequenced.

Germline V gene sequence: CDR1 ENHRY, CDR2 SYGVKD. The CDR3 length is 14 residues. V was shortened by 7 bases and J by 1 base, with 13 bases between the two germline ends. This clone was picked up many times. Its antigen is not identified. Isolated RNA was reverse transcribed in full, so expressed TCRB transcripts were sequenced. Assay: immunoSEQ multiplex PCR; the TCRdb copy retains only in-frame clones and omits some. The table has around 140,000 clones, approximately 13% seen once. This chain uses TRBV10-3 with TRBJ1-1; no firm D call. The clonotype comes from a man aged 18 to 29 with type 1 diabetes. The sequencing input was central memory CD4+ T cells from blood. CDR3 bases: TGTGCCATCACCCTGGACGGACCGAACACTGAAGCTTTCTTT. Its translation: CAITLDGPNTEAFF.